Listed here are 17 T cell receptor beta chains from one sample, sequenced in a study of blood T cell repertoires in COVID-19. Profiling relied on immunoSEQ multiplex PCR, and the TCRdb table lists in-frame clones only, not all of them. The sample lists around 69,000 clones, about 82% occurring once. The sequencing sample was made of peripheral blood. The receptors were sampled from a woman aged 55-70 years with acute or convalescent COVID-19.

V is TRBV5-8 and J is TRBJ1-1, with D tentatively TRBD1 (5 bases). The CDR3 consists of 14 residues. V was clipped by 0 bases and J by 3 bases, with 9 bases between them. Germline V gives CDR1 SGHTS, CDR2 YDEGEE. DNA for the CDR3: TGTGCCAGCAGCTTGGCCGGGGGGGACACTGAAGCTTTCTTT. This sequence encodes CASSLAGGDTEAFF.

The rearrangement links TRBV11-1 to TRBJ2-2; 9 bases agree with TRBD2. J was trimmed by 3 bases and V by 6 bases; bases with no gene match: 8. CDR1 and CDR2 (germline): SGHAT, FQDESV (reference sequence). The CDR3 extends over 16 amino acids. This chain's CDR3 is CASRRRLAVDTGELFF. CDR3 DNA sequence: TGTGCCAGCAGACGACGACTAGCGGTGGACACCGGGGAGCTGTTTTTT.

The chain recombines TRBV30 with TRBJ1-2, with TRBD1 matching over 9 bases. With V trimmed by 0 bases and J by 8 bases, 7 bases remained unmatched. CDR1 GTSNPN and CDR2 SVGIG come from the germline V gene (reference sequence). The CDR3 runs to 14 residues. The CDR3 coding sequence is TGTGCCTGGAGTGTGGTACAGGGGGCGGGAGGCTACACCTTC. This encodes CAWSVVQGAGGYTF.

The V gene is TRBV7-2, the J gene TRBJ2-3, with a tentative D call TRBD2 (5 bases). V was cut by 5 bases and J by 4 bases, with 13 bases left in between. Germline values: CDR1 SGHTA, CDR2 FQGNSA. The CDR3 length is 14 residues. The CDR3 reads CASSPSRGSDTQYF. In DNA, the CDR3 is TGTGCCAGCAGCCCCAGTCGAGGGTCAGATACGCAGTATTTT.

In its sample, this clone was seen a few times. The V gene is TRBV2, the J gene TRBJ2-3; 7 nucleotides match TRBD2. V shed 11 bases and J 2 bases; nucleotides not matched to a gene: 10. Germline loops: CDR1 SNHLY, CDR2 FYNNEI. The CDR3 is made up of 14 amino acids. This chain's CDR3 is CASVSGGITDTQYF. The CDR3 bases are TGTGCCTCCGTATCGGGGGGTATCACAGATACGCAGTATTTT.

The table lists this clone with a count of one. The J gene is TRBJ2-3, the V gene TRBV10-3, with TRBD2 matching 9 bases. Trimming took 2 bases from V and 3 from J; bases not matched to a gene: 6. Germline V gene sequence: CDR1 ENHRY, CDR2 SYGVKD. The CDR3 totals 16 residues. CDR3 nucleotide sequence: TGTGCCATCAGTGAGCCAGCGGGAGGAAAAACAGATACGCAGTATTTT. Translating it yields CAISEPAGGKTDTQYF.

The CDR3 sequence is CASSPLIGRGGGELFF. CDR3 bases: TGTGCCAGCAGCCCGCTGATTGGGAGGGGTGGCGGGGAGCTGTTTTTT. This chain uses TRBV11-2 with TRBJ2-2, with 7 nucleotides matching TRBD2. J was trimmed by 7 bases and V by 5 bases; bases with no gene match: 13. This CDR3 comprises 16 residues. From germline, CDR1 is SGHAT and CDR2 FQNNGV.

This rearrangement joins TRBV15 to TRBJ1-6, with D possibly matching TRBD1 (6 bases). This CDR3 region has 14 residues. Looked up from germline, CDR1 is LNHNV and CDR2 is YYDKDF (reference sequence). Deletions cut 8 bases from V and 3 bases from J, with 11 bases between. CDR3: CATWGPDYNSPLHF. The CDR3 nucleotides are TGTGCCACCTGGGGGCCCGACTATAATTCACCCCTCCACTTT.

The CDR3 protein is CASSLVSSGGADTQYF. The CDR3 region has the DNA TGTGCCAGCAGTTTAGTTTCTAGCGGGGGAGCAGATACGCAGTATTTT. V is TRBV27 and J is TRBJ2-3; 10 bases are a match to TRBD2. This CDR3 spans 16 amino acids. V dropped 2 bases and J dropped 4; count of bases not matched to a gene: 6. CDR1 is MNHEY, CDR2 SMNVEV, per germline (reference sequence).

V is TRBV28 and J is TRBJ2-4; D remains ambiguous. Germline V CDR1 and CDR2: MDHEN, SYDVKM. The CDR3 spans 14 residues. Trimming removed 5 bases at V and 6 bases at J, with 14 bases between. Here the CDR3 DNA reads TGTGCCAGCAGTCAATGGTCGGGTACAAACATTCAGTACTTC. Its translation: CASSQWSGTNIQYF.

The chain links TRBV7-8 to TRBJ2-7, with 11 bases that match TRBD2. This CDR3 comprises 15 residues. With 5 bases clipped from V and 3 bases from J, the junction kept 6 bases outside the gene matches. Germline lookup yields CDR1 SGHVS and CDR2 FQNEAQ. In DNA form, the CDR3 reads TGTGCCAGCAGCGCACTGACTAGCGGGAACTACGAGCAGTACTTC. This encodes CASSALTSGNYEQYF.

This clone was counted once. The chain combines TRBV19 with TRBJ1-3; perhaps TRBD1 as D (5 bases). Between the trimmed V and J ends, which lost 3 bases and 2 bases, there was a span of 14 bases. There are 16 residues in the CDR3. Germline V CDR1 and CDR2: LNHDA, SQIVND (reference sequence). CDR3 sequence: CASSIEEGRPGNTIYF. The CDR3 DNA sequence: TGTGCCAGTAGTATTGAAGAGGGGAGGCCTGGAAACACCATATATTTT. The full variable domain, completed using reference TRBV19 and TRBJ1-3, is DGGITQSPKYLFRKEGQNVTLSCEQNLNHDAMYWYRQDPGQGLRLIYYSQIVNDFQKGDIAEGYSVSREKKESFPLTVTSAQKNPTAFYLCASSIEEGRPGNTIYFGEGSWLTVV.

The V gene is TRBV7-8, the J gene TRBJ2-1, with D maybe TRBD2 (6 bases). Germline V gene data show CDR1 as SGHVS and CDR2 as FQNEAQ. V dropped 0 bases and J dropped 4 bases, with 7 bases sitting between them. CDR3 size: 14 residues. CDR3 residues: CASSLATRYNEQFF. CDR3 coding DNA: TGTGCCAGCAGCTTAGCGACTAGATACAATGAGCAGTTCTTC.

This clone was counted a single time. The chain carries TRBV7-9 and TRBJ1-6, with 7 bases lining up with TRBD1. Germline V gene data show CDR1 as SEHNR and CDR2 as FQNEAQ (reference sequence). J lost 5 bases, V lost 5 bases, and 6 bases had no gene match. The CDR3 covers 15 residues. The CDR3 DNA follows: TGTGCCAGCAGCCCCGCCGGGACAGATAATTCACCCCTCCACTTT. Its protein product is CASSPAGTDNSPLHF.

The chain uses TRBV6-2 or TRBV6-3 and TRBJ1-1; unclear D gene. Germline CDR1 reads MNHEY; CDR2 reads SVGEGT. The ends were cut back, 0 bases at V and 2 bases at J, with 22 bases in the middle. The CDR3 runs to 19 residues. CDR3 sequence (DNA): TGTGCCAGCAGTTACTCGATTCATCGGAGGGTACCAAGAAACACTGAAGCTTTCTTT. It codes for CASSYSIHRRVPRNTEAFF.

The J gene is TRBJ1-1, the V gene TRBV6-4, with D uncertain. V shed 5 bases and J shed 1 base, with 8 bases lying between them. The CDR3 loop spans 13 amino acids. CDR1 is MRHNA, CDR2 SNTAGT, per germline. CDR3 sequence reads: CASSPQENTEAFF. CDR3 coding DNA: TGTGCCAGCAGTCCGCAGGAGAACACTGAAGCTTTCTTT.

The gene calls are TRBV7-9 and TRBJ1-5, with 9 nucleotides matching TRBD1. J gave up 4 bases and V 1 base, and 2 bases lay outside the gene matches. The CDR3 runs 15 residues. Germline CDR1 and CDR2: SEHNR and FQNEAQ (reference sequence). The CDR3 is CASSLETGGNQPQHF. The CDR3 DNA reads TGTGCCAGCAGCTTAGAGACAGGGGGAAATCAGCCCCAGCATTTT.